A single sample is the source of the 15 T cell receptor beta chains below, sequenced in a study of post-analysis software for immune sequencing data. Findings of the study overall: A handful of TRBV segments appeared more often in patients than in controls, and TRBV5-6, TRBV5-1 and TRBV20-1 were among these.

The antigens these receptors bind are not known. The authors incorporated unique molecular identifiers into the TCR beta cDNA libraries. TCRdb ran MiXCR on the PCR reads and lists one entry per CDR3 protein. The table records hundreds of thousands of distinct CDR3 sequences, roughly 29% of them present only once. Sequencing was carried out using blood. These receptors were obtained from a girl aged 10 to 17 with multiple sclerosis.

This chain connects TRBV7-2 to TRBJ2-3, with TRBD2 matching 7 bases. With 2 bases clipped from V and 4 bases from J, the junction kept 6 bases outside the gene matches. Per the germline V gene, CDR1 is SGHTA and CDR2 is FQGNSA. The CDR3 contains 15 residues. CDR3 in amino acids: CASSLIGGSADTQYF. CDR3 nucleotide sequence: TGTGCCAGCAGCTTAATAGGCGGGAGTGCAGATACGCAGTATTTT.

In regard to this clonotype: A much larger clone differs from this one at a single base, so this may be a read error. The V call is TRBV6-6, the J call TRBJ2-1; D call uncertain. Germline V gene sequence: CDR1 MNHNY, CDR2 SVGAGI (reference sequence). There are 14 residues in the CDR3. V was cut by 6 bases and J by 10 bases, with 19 bases left in between. The chain's CDR3 is CASRSVGPSYEQFF. The CDR3 region has the DNA TGTGCCAGCAGGTCGGTAGGACCCTCCTACGAGCAGTTCTTC.

The sample holds a few counts of this clonotype. The chain has TRBV20-1 and TRBJ2-5, with D perhaps being TRBD1 or TRBD2 (5 bases each). Trimming took 5 bases from V and 9 from J, leaving 19 bases between them. The germline gives CDR1 DFQATT, CDR2 SNEGSKA (reference sequence). This CDR3 spans 13 amino acids. This chain's CDR3 is CSARLGAGTAQYF. For the CDR3, the DNA is TGCAGTGCTCGCCTCGGGGCAGGGACGGCCCAGTACTTC.

The chain combines TRBV20-1 with TRBJ2-3; weak D call: TRBD1 (6 bases). Germline CDR1 and CDR2: DFQATT and SNEGSKA (reference sequence). The ends were cut back, 5 bases at V and 0 bases at J, with 12 bases in the middle. The CDR3 loop spans 14 amino acids. Here the CDR3 reads CSARRQESTDTQYF. Here the CDR3 DNA reads TGCAGTGCTCGCAGACAGGAGAGCACAGATACGCAGTATTTT.

The table lists this clonotype with a few counts. The chain employs TRBV7-2 and TRBJ2-3, with D unresolved. Trimming stripped 2 bases from V and 5 bases from J, with 14 bases between. CDR1 is SGHTA and CDR2 is FQGNSA in the germline V gene. This CDR3 spans 15 amino acids. DNA of the CDR3: TGTGCCAGCAGCTTAAGGAATCCCCGGCAAGATACGCAGTATTTT. It codes for CASSLRNPRQDTQYF.

With regard to this clonotype: A clone one base away is much larger, so this may be a read error. This chain joins TRBV2 and TRBJ1-2, with 10 bases that match TRBD1. The germline V gene encodes CDR1 SNHLY and CDR2 FYNNEI. The CDR3 contains 14 residues. After removal of 3 bases from V and 3 bases from J, the junction contained 1 base not matched to a gene. The DNA for the CDR3 is TGTGCCAGCAGTGAGGGACAGGGGTACTATGGCTACACCTTC. It codes for CASSEGQGYYGYTF.

In its sample, this clonotype was seen a few times. The V and J genes are TRBV12-3 or TRBV12-4 and TRBJ1-6, with unresolved D. The CDR3 is made up of 13 amino acids. V was cut by 6 bases and J by 6 bases, with 9 bases left in between. In DNA form, the CDR3 reads TGTGCCAGCAGCCTCCGCGTTAATTCACCCCTCCACTTT. This gives the protein CASSLRVNSPLHF.

About this clonotype itself: Relative to the germline gene, one junction end is altered; a read error may explain this. J is TRBJ1-1 and V is TRBV25-1; 7 nucleotides match TRBD1. The CDR3 is 14 residues long. Germline CDR1 is MGHDK and CDR2 is SYGVNS. DNA for the CDR3: TGTGCCAGCAGTCACAGGGGTCGGCGGACTGGAGCTTTCTTT. Translation: CASSHRGRRTGAFF.

The chain combines TRBV20-1 with TRBJ2-1, with 9 bases lining up with TRBD1. CDR1 and CDR2 (germline): DFQATT, SNEGSKA (reference sequence). This CDR3 spans 16 amino acids. With V trimmed by 6 bases and J by 6 bases, 15 bases remained unmatched. The CDR3, as DNA: TGCAGTGCCGGACACCGGGACAGGGTTAATTTCAATGAGCAGTTCTTC. Translating gives CSAGHRDRVNFNEQFF.

The chain has TRBV20-1 and TRBJ2-1; 8 positions match TRBD2. Germline lookup yields CDR1 DFQATT and CDR2 SNEGSKA (reference sequence). The length of the CDR3 is 15 residues. The V segment lost 0 bases and the J segment 9 bases; nucleotides outside the gene matches: 10. CDR3 in DNA: TGCAGTGCTAGAGATTACGGACTAGCTGCCCGTGAGCAGTTCTTC. This encodes CSARDYGLAAREQFF.

This clonotype was picked up a small number of times. The chain carries TRBV7-2 and TRBJ2-3; D is possibly TRBD2 (6 bases). The germline V and J ends were trimmed by 8 bases and 4 bases, with 16 bases remaining between them. This CDR3 region has 14 residues. Germline V gene sequence: CDR1 SGHTA, CDR2 FQGNSA. The CDR3 DNA reads as TGTGCCAGCGGCCGTCAGCGGGCGGCAGATACGCAGTATTTT. Translation: CASGRQRAADTQYF.

The rearrangement uses TRBV21-1 and TRBJ2-4; the table's D call TRBD1 went unverified against the DNA. TRBV21-1 has pseudogene status. The CDR3 consists of 18 residues. The CDR3 loop reads CVRDRRGPPGGDKNIQYF. The DNA for the CDR3 is TGTGTCAGAGACCGGAGGGGGCCCCCGGGAGGGGACAAAAACATTCAGTACTTC.

The rearrangement uses TRBV13 and TRBJ2-3; 7 bases line up with TRBD2. J lost 5 bases, V lost 3 bases, and 8 bases had no gene match. This CDR3 spans 15 amino acids. From germline, CDR1 is PRHDT and CDR2 FYEKMQ (reference sequence). CDR3 bases: TGTGCCAGCAGCTTCGGTCGGGAGGTACGAGATACGCAGTATTTT. Amino acid sequence: CASSFGREVRDTQYF.

This chain joins TRBV27 and TRBJ2-3, with D unclear. V was pared by 8 bases and J by 2 bases, with 5 bases between. Germline V gene lookup returns CDR1 MNHEY and CDR2 SMNVEV (reference sequence). The CDR3 has 11 amino acids. CDR3 sequence: CASGHTDTQYF. The CDR3 DNA is TGTGCCAGCGGGCACACAGATACGCAGTATTTT.

The genes are TRBV5-1 and TRBJ2-1, with 11 bases fitting TRBD2. The CDR3 covers 14 residues. V lost 1 base to trimming and J lost 10 bases; unmatched junction nucleotides: 4. Germline CDR1 reads SGHRS; CDR2 reads YFSETQ. The CDR3 coding sequence is TGCGCCAGCAGCTTGACTAGCGGGGGAGGGGAGCAGTTCTTC. Translation: CASSLTSGGGEQFF.